This T cell receptor (beta chain) appears in the sequencing data of a study of T cell responses to AZD1222 COVID-19 vaccine (dated by TCRdb to the early 2020s). About the investigation overall: TCR sequencing covered 233 trial participants: 207 given two doses of AZD1222 and 26 given two doses of MenACWY control vaccine. Trial participants were enrolled by age into subgroups of 18-55, 56-69 and 70-plus years, and around 140, 26 and 57 TCR-sequenced participants, respectively, were included in these subgroups. Summary of the overall study and its limitations: After two AZD1222 doses, both the breadth and the depth of spike-specific TCRs were significantly higher than at day 0 and than in MenACWY recipients. CD4 TCRs associated with the vaccine covered the entire spike protein, and the dominant responses were in regions 160-218 and 743-854. Conclusions about previously exposed vaccinees are limited because only 5 or 6 AZD1222 recipients were SARS-CoV-2 seropositive at baseline. Because no samples from the day 14 peak response were available, repertoires could be characterized only after the peak T cell response. Participants were mostly white British and included more females than males, and it was suggested by the authors that clonal diversity may have been underestimated. In the small 56-69-year group, the increase in depth fell short of significance, most likely because of low power. Epitopes outside the regions mutated in the B.1.351 and B.1.1.7 variants were reportedly recognized by nearly half of the unique spike-specific TCRs.

The CDR3 regions of human TCRbeta chains were analyzed by immunosequencing. On the authors' methods: Repertoire TCRs were checked for matches against a reference library of SARS-CoV-2-specific TCRs that had been generated using the MIRA antigen-specificity platform. Breadth was defined as the fraction of unique TCRs that were SARS-CoV-2-associated. Depth was defined as the fraction of total T cells that were SARS-CoV-2-associated. Each spike-specific TCR was assigned to its reactive spike region and to a CD4 or CD8 class using the MIRA data. Log10-transformed breadth and depth values were compared by one-way ANOVA with Sidak's multiple comparisons tests. What TCRdb holds here is the immuneACCESS table cut down to in-frame rearrangements. Part of the clones is not present; checked against another copy, under half of the missing clones reflect an unresolved V gene, and the others are unexplained. V and J calls and clone size are copied from that table; D and trimming were computed from the DNA. In this sample the table shows some 180,000 clones, around 93% of which occur a single time. 0.95% to 1.3% of the sample lies in the top ten.

This sample's time point label indicates: about 28 days (+/-7) after the second vaccine dose. Read against the paper, the sample's treatment or condition label means: meningococcal conjugate vaccine given as trial control. Vaccinee samples were obtained from the UK trials COV001 and COV002, which included a single-blind randomized controlled phase 2/3 trial of AZD1222 (ChAdOx1 nCoV-19) in healthy adults. For TCRbeta chain sequencing, PBMC samples from trial participants were taken at day 0 and at day 28 after the second dose. For CDR1 and CDR2, the germline V gene lists SQVTM and ANQGSEA. Unmatched junction bases come to 4, with V trimmed by 5 bases and J by 7 bases. Spanning cysteine to phenylalanine, the CDR3 consists of 13 amino acids. This entry keeps only the CDR3 DNA: 39 bases, framed from base 1. As to this clone: The clone's antigen remains unknown. No base quality information exists; no much larger clone differs at one position.

The rearrangement joined TRBV29-1 to TRBJ1-4, with 10 central nucleotides matching TRBD1. The sequence came from an adult who received the MenACWY meningococcal vaccine as a control. Sequenced here: peripheral blood, sampled 28 days after the second dose of the MenACWY control vaccine. The DNA sequence is TGCAGCGTTAGACAGGGGGCAGGTGAAAAACTGTTTTTT. Its amino acids are CSVRQGAGEKLFF.